These T cell receptor beta chains were read from a single sample in a study of cytomegalovirus exposure and HLA in healthy donors. Sequencing was performed with immunoSEQ multiplex PCR; in TCRdb, only in-frame clones are kept and a portion is missing. The sample lists around 240,000 clones; around 87% were seen once. Sequencing used PBMCs. These receptors all stem from a woman in her late teens or twenties in good health and CMV-seronegative. CDR3s include the opening cysteine and the closing phenylalanine or tryptophan. The D gene is left open where the match is weak. Size is stated for part of the rows, as once, few or many counts, or as a class when the clone is expanded.

j_gene,abundance,d_gene,v_gene,CDR3nt,CDR3aa
TRBJ2-5,NA,NA,TRBV7-2,TGTGCCAGCAGTCTAGGGGTTGGAGAGACCCAGTACTTC,CASSLGVGETQYF
TRBJ2-3,NA,TRBD2,TRBV7-9,TGTGCCAGCAGCTTAAGCGGGGGGCCCACAGATACGCAGTATTTT,CASSLSGGPTDTQYF
TRBJ2-2,NA,TRBD2,TRBV5-8,TGTGCCAGCCTTCCCTTTGTGACTAGCGGGATGGACACCGGGGAGCTGTTTTTT,CASLPFVTSGMDTGELFF
TRBJ2-7,NA,NA,TRBV7-9,TGTGCCAGCAGCGCTAGTGGCAGACCCTACGAGCAGTACTTC,CASSASGRPYEQYF
TRBJ2-3,NA,NA,TRBV28,TGTGCCAGCAGTTGGAGGGTATCTAGCACAGATACGCAGTATTTT,CASSWRVSSTDTQYF
TRBJ1-6,NA,NA,TRBV11-1,TGTGCCAGCAGCTTAGCGCTCGACCCCGGGGCCCTCCACTTT,CASSLALDPGALHF
TRBJ2-5,NA,NA,TRBV18,TGTGCCAGCTCACCAGGCAGGCAAGAGACCCAGTACTTC,CASSPGRQETQYF
TRBJ1-1,NA,NA,TRBV7-2,TGTGCCAGCAGCCTACAGGGATATGACACTGAAGCTTTCTTT,CASSLQGYDTEAFF
TRBJ2-2,NA,TRBD2,TRBV4-2,TGTGCCAGCAGCCAAGATCGGGGAAAAAGCGGGGCTAACACCGGGGAGCTGTTTTTT,CASSQDRGKSGANTGELFF
TRBJ2-7,NA,TRBD1,TRBV11-3,TGTGCCAGCAGCCCGGGACAGGGGGCGTACGAGCAGTACTTC,CASSPGQGAYEQYF
TRBJ1-5,NA,NA,TRBV2,TGTGCCAGCAGCGCAGACAGGACTGGACAGCCCCAGCATTTT,CASSADRTGQPQHF
TRBJ1-1,NA,TRBD1,TRBV19,TGTGCCAGTAGTTGGGACAGGGGAAGCACTGAAGCTTTCTTT,CASSWDRGSTEAFF
TRBJ1-6,NA,NA,TRBV6-5,TGTGCCAGCAGATTAACAGGGTTCAATTCACCCCTCCACTTT,CASRLTGFNSPLHF
TRBJ1-4,NA,NA,TRBV2,TGTGCCAGCAGACCGGACATGGGTGAAAAACTGTTTTTT,CASRPDMGEKLFF
TRBJ1-2,NA,NA,TRBV6-6,TGTGCCAGCAGTTACTCGGAGGGTCCCTATGGCTACACCTTC,CASSYSEGPYGYTF
TRBJ2-2,NA,NA,TRBV7-9,TGTGCCAGCAGCCGGCGGGGTGGCACCGGGGAGCTGTTTTTT,CASSRRGGTGELFF
TRBJ2-1,NA,TRBD1,TRBV7-9,TGTGCCAGCAGCTTAAGAGACAGGGAGCTTTACAATGAGCAGTTCTTC,CASSLRDRELYNEQFF
TRBJ1-2,NA,TRBD1,TRBV5-6,TGTGCCAGCAGCCCCGGGGCGACAGGGGGCGCGTCTGGCTACACCTTC,CASSPGATGGASGYTF
TRBJ2-3,NA,NA,TRBV5-4,TGTGCCAGCAGCTTTACAGGGGAGACTAGCGCTATCACAGATACGCAGTATTTT,CASSFTGETSAITDTQYF
TRBJ1-1,NA,NA,TRBV9,TGTGCCAGCAGCAAAGAAGGGCAGGGATACACTGAAGCTTTCTTT,CASSKEGQGYTEAFF
TRBJ1-5,NA,NA,TRBV4-1,TGCGCCAGCAGCCAAGATGGGGGACTTGGACAGCCCCAGCATTTT,CASSQDGGLGQPQHF
TRBJ1-1,NA,NA,TRBV10-3,TGTGCCATCAGTGAGTCGATTACGCTCAGAGAAGCTTTCTTT,CAISESITLREAFF
TRBJ1-6,NA,NA,TRBV4-1,TGCGCCAGCAGCCAAGGGCCGGGGACTGCCAATTCACCCCTCCACTTT,CASSQGPGTANSPLHF
TRBJ2-3,NA,NA,TRBV5-1,TGCGCCAGCAGCTTGACAGGGTGGGAAGATACGCAGTATTTT,CASSLTGWEDTQYF
TRBJ2-7,few,NA,TRBV6-6,TGTGCCAGCAGTTACTCGGACAGTTACGAGCAGTACTTC,CASSYSDSYEQYF
TRBJ1-2,once,TRBD1,TRBV5-6,TGTGCCAGCACCTGGACAGGGTACTATGGCTACACCTTC,CASTWTGYYGYTF
TRBJ1-2,NA,NA,TRBV6-5,TGTGCCAGCAGCCCAGGCCTAAGGCGGGGCGGCTACACCTTC,CASSPGLRRGGYTF
TRBJ2-1,NA,TRBD2,TRBV4-3,TGCGCCAGCAGCCAGCTGGCGGGGGGGCCTTTGAACGATGAGCAGTTCTTC,CASSQLAGGPLNDEQFF
TRBJ1-6,NA,NA,TRBV2,TGTGCCAGCAGTGAACTCAAGGCAGGCCTCTCCTATAATTCACCCCTCCACTTT,CASSELKAGLSYNSPLHF
TRBJ1-1,once,TRBD1,TRBV18,TGTGCCAGCTCACCCGGGACAGAGGTGACTGAAGCTTTCTTT,CASSPGTEVTEAFF
TRBJ2-7,NA,TRBD1,TRBV27,TGTGCCAGCAGTCTTTGGGGGACAGGGGACAATCCATACCAGCAGTACTTC,CASSLWGTGDNPYQQYF
TRBJ1-2,NA,NA,TRBV21-1,TGTGCCAGCAGCAACTACGACAGGAGCTACACCTTC,CASSNYDRSYTF
TRBJ2-2,few,NA,TRBV5-4,TGTGCCAGCAGCTTGGCGGGACAGAACACCGGGGAGCTGTTTTTT,CASSLAGQNTGELFF
TRBJ2-7,once,NA,TRBV28,TGTGCCAGCAGTTTATACTATGGCAGTTACGAGCAGTACTTC,CASSLYYGSYEQYF
TRBJ1-5,NA,TRBD1,TRBV10-1,TGCGCCAGCAACTTGGGACAGGGTTTTCGTTTTTATCAGCCCCAGCATTTT,CASNLGQGFRFYQPQHF
TRBJ1-1,NA,TRBD1,TRBV18,TGTGCCAGCTCACCACCGGAGACAGGGGGCGCGGGGACTGAAGCTTTCTTT,CASSPPETGGAGTEAFF
TRBJ1-6,NA,TRBD1,TRBV6-1,TGTGCCAGCAGTGAGATAAGACAGGGGGCCAATAATTCACCCCTCCACTTT,CASSEIRQGANNSPLHF
TRBJ2-5,NA,NA,TRBV15,TGTGCCACCAGCAGAGTGGGGGGCCGGGGGGCGGTGTACCAAGAGACCCAGTACTTC,CATSRVGGRGAVYQETQYF
TRBJ2-3,NA,TRBD1,TRBV6-1,TGTGCCAGCAGTGAATATGTGGGACAGGGTACAGATACGCAGTATTTT,CASSEYVGQGTDTQYF
TRBJ1-5,once,NA,TRBV28,TGTGCCAGCAGTGTAACCGGGACAAAGAGCTCGATACAGCATTTT,CASSVTGTKSSIQHF
TRBJ1-4,NA,TRBD1,TRBV5-1,TGCGCCAGCAGCCTAGGACAGGGGAATGAAAAACTGTTTTTT,CASSLGQGNEKLFF
TRBJ1-2,NA,TRBD1,TRBV28,TGTGCCAGCAGTTTAGCACAGGGGATAGGTTATGGCTACACCTTC,CASSLAQGIGYGYTF
TRBJ1-1,few,NA,TRBV29-1,TGCAGCGTTGAAGAGAGAAGGAACACTGAAGCTTTCTTT,CSVEERRNTEAFF
TRBJ1-6,NA,NA,TRBV19,TGTGCCAGTAGTAGAGGACGGCCTTTAGGGGATTCACCCCTCCACTTT,CASSRGRPLGDSPLHF
TRBJ1-2,NA,TRBD1,TRBV7-2,TGTGCCAGCAGCTTTGGACAGGGCTTCTATGGCTACACCTTC,CASSFGQGFYGYTF
TRBJ1-4,NA,NA,TRBV19,TGTGCCAGTAGTATAGCCCACGCAGGAACTAATGAAAAACTGTTTTTT,CASSIAHAGTNEKLFF
TRBJ1-1,NA,NA,TRBV7-7,TGTGCCAGCAGCTTACAAGAGGGCACTGAAGCTTTCTTT,CASSLQEGTEAFF
TRBJ1-2,few,TRBD1,TRBV2,TGTGCCAGCAGTGGGACAGGGTCTGGCTACACCTTC,CASSGTGSGYTF
TRBJ1-6,NA,TRBD1,TRBV5-6,TGTGCCAGCAGCTTGTGGACAGGGGTGGATTCACCCCTCCACTTT,CASSLWTGVDSPLHF
TRBJ1-1,once,TRBD1,TRBV5-1,TGCGCCAGCAGCTTCGGGTGGACAGGGGGTATGAACACTGAAGCTTTCTTT,CASSFGWTGGMNTEAFF
TRBJ1-5,NA,NA,TRBV7-2,TGTGCCAGCAGCCCCCCAGGGGATCAGCCCCAGCATTTT,CASSPPGDQPQHF
TRBJ1-2,NA,NA,TRBV2,TGTGCCAGCAAAGTCGCAGGGGACGGCGGCTACACCTTC,CASKVAGDGGYTF
TRBJ2-7,NA,NA,TRBV10-1,TGCGCCAGCTCCCCGAGACGGGGTAACGAGCAGTACTTC,CASSPRRGNEQYF
TRBJ2-7,NA,TRBD1,TRBV2,TGTGCCAGCAGGGCAGGGGGCGAGCAGTACTTC,CASRAGGEQYF
TRBJ2-3,NA,TRBD2,TRBV9,TGTGCCAGCAGCGTGACTAGCGGGGGGGACACAGATACGCAGTATTTT,CASSVTSGGDTDTQYF